Listed below are T cell receptor beta chains from one sample, sequenced in a study of radiation and T cells in renal cell carcinoma. The protocol was immunoSEQ multiplex PCR, while the TCRdb copy is restricted to in-frame clones and leaves out a portion. Here the sample spans some 150,000 clones, 70% to 90% being singletons. Sequences were derived from blood, sampled from a patient whose treatment included radiotherapy and nephrectomy. These receptors were taken from a woman aged 45-65 years with renal cell carcinoma. Both conserved end residues are part of each CDR3. Fields, in order: V gene, clone size, D gene, J gene, CDR3 DNA, CDR3 protein. The D gene is left open where the match is weak. Clone size appears in some rows only: once, few, many, or a class for an expanded clone.

>TRBV6-1|NA|NA|TRBJ1-2
TGTGCCAGCAATCAAAAGGGAAACGGCTACACCTTC
CASNQKGNGYTF
>TRBV7-2|once|TRBD1|TRBJ2-2
TGTGCCAGCACCGGACAGGGGGCAATCGGGGAGCTGTTTTTT
CASTGQGAIGELFF
>TRBV4-3|NA|NA|TRBJ2-7
TGCGCCAGCAGCCAAGCCGTACAGAGCTCCTACGAGCAGTACTTC
CASSQAVQSSYEQYF
>TRBV4-2|once|NA|TRBJ2-7
TGTGCCAGCAGCCAAGAAAGGGACTCATACTACGAGCAGTACTTC
CASSQERDSYYEQYF
>TRBV10-3|NA|NA|TRBJ1-2
TGTGCCATCAGTGAGTCGACAAAAGCTAACTATGGCTACACCTTC
CAISESTKANYGYTF
>TRBV4-2|NA|NA|TRBJ2-5
TGTGCCAGCAGCCTTGCGCATCGTCTTGGAGGGTTGTCCCAAGAGACCCAGTACTTC
CASSLAHRLGGLSQETQYF
>TRBV5-1|NA|TRBD2|TRBJ2-5
TGCGCCAGCAGCTGGGGACTAGCGGGGGCGGGGGAGACCCAGTACTTC
CASSWGLAGAGETQYF
>TRBV10-2|NA|TRBD1|TRBJ1-1
TGCGCCAGCAGGGAGCCCCGGGACAGGGGGGGCACTGAAGCTTTCTTT
CASREPRDRGGTEAFF
>TRBV6-6|NA|NA|TRBJ2-1
TGTGCCAGCAGTTACGAAGGACAGACCTACAATGAGCAGTTCTTC
CASSYEGQTYNEQFF
>TRBV19|NA|NA|TRBJ1-6
TGTGCCAGTAGCACCTCGGGGAATAATTCACCCCTCCACTTT
CASSTSGNNSPLHF
>TRBV30|NA|NA|TRBJ1-2
TGTGCCTGGAGTGTCGGCGGATCGGGCAGGCCCTGGGGCTACACCTTC
CAWSVGGSGRPWGYTF
>TRBV6-5|NA|TRBD2|TRBJ2-1
TGTGCCAGCAGTTACTCTAGCGGGGCCCCTCGGGAGCAGTTCTTC
CASSYSSGAPREQFF
>TRBV13|NA|TRBD1|TRBJ1-5
TGTGCCAGCAGTCGTGGACAGGGCCTATTCAATCAGCCCCAGCATTTT
CASSRGQGLFNQPQHF
>TRBV19|NA|NA|TRBJ2-7
TGTGCCTGTAGGGGGTCGGGCGAGCAGTACTTC
CACRGSGEQYF
>TRBV12-5|NA|NA|TRBJ1-5
TGTGCTAGTGGTTTGTCGGGAGATCAGCCCCAGCATTTT
CASGLSGDQPQHF
>TRBV4-1|NA|TRBD1|TRBJ2-1
TGCGCCAGCAGCCTAGGATTGAGGGGGCTTGAGCAGTTCTTC
CASSLGLRGLEQFF
>TRBV30|NA|TRBD1|TRBJ2-5
TGTGCCTGGAGTGCAGGGGGTGGAGGAGAGACCCAGTACTTC
CAWSAGGGGETQYF
>TRBV19|NA|NA|TRBJ1-1
TGTGCCAGTAAGGGCCGGAAAGCTTTCTTT
CASKGRKAFF
>TRBV19|NA|TRBD2|TRBJ2-3
TGTGCCAGTGGACTAGCGGGGGGGCAAGATACGCAGTATTTT
CASGLAGGQDTQYF
>TRBV6-5|NA|TRBD1|TRBJ1-1
TGTGCCAGCAGTATCCAGGGGGAGCTAAACACTGAAGCTTTCTTT
CASSIQGELNTEAFF
>TRBV29-1|once|NA|TRBJ2-7
TGCAGCGTTGTGAACGCCGGGAGCCCTAGAGAGCAGTACTTC
CSVVNAGSPREQYF
>TRBV18|NA|NA|TRBJ2-3
TGTGCCAGCTCACCAGGGGGCGCGGATACGCAGTATTTT
CASSPGGADTQYF
>TRBV7-7|NA|NA|TRBJ2-2
TGTGCTAGCAGCATCGGAGAGACCGGGGAGCTGTTTTTT
CASSIGETGELFF
>TRBV7-9|NA|NA|TRBJ1-1
TGTGCCAGCAGCGTCGGGGGGAGCACTGAAGCTTTCTTT
CASSVGGSTEAFF